The 10 T cell receptor beta chains presented below share a single source sample, sequenced in a study of OX40 agonist ivuxolimab in advanced cancers. Using immunoSEQ multiplex PCR, the repertoire was profiled, and TCRdb retains in-frame clones only, with some absent. The sample holds 74,000 or so clones, around 85% seen once. Specimen: CD4+ or CD8+ T cells sorted from blood, collected in a trial of the OX40 agonist ivuxolimab. These receptors came from an adult with an advanced solid tumor such as melanoma, head and neck, liver or kidney cancer.

The gene calls are TRBV5-4 and TRBJ1-3; D is unresolved. The CDR3 sequence is 14 residues long. Germline loops: CDR1 SGHNT, CDR2 YYREEE (reference sequence). V lost 0 bases to trimming and J lost 4 bases, with 8 bases between them. CDR3 loop: CASSLGGLGNTIYF. Here the CDR3 DNA reads TGTGCCAGCAGCTTGGGAGGGTTAGGAAACACCATATATTTT.

This clone was seen a single time. The chain employs TRBV5-1 and TRBJ2-7, with TRBD1 matching over 8 bases. J lost 3 bases, V lost 7 bases, and 9 bases had no gene match. The length of the CDR3 is 14 residues. Germline CDR1 and CDR2: SGHRS and YFSETQ. CDR3: CASRQGQAVYEQYF. The CDR3 region has the DNA TGCGCCAGCCGACAGGGACAGGCCGTCTACGAGCAGTACTTC.

The rearrangement links TRBV28 to TRBJ1-2; possible D gene TRBD1, 5 bases. CDR1 and CDR2 (germline): MDHEN, SYDVKM. Trimming stripped 5 bases from V and 9 bases from J, with 19 bases between. This CDR3 has 14 amino acids. The CDR3, as DNA: TGTGCCAGCAGTGCGTGGGACGTTCAGATACGCTACACCTTC. Amino acid sequence: CASSAWDVQIRYTF.

The J gene is TRBJ1-5, the V gene TRBV29-1; D might be TRBD1 (6 bases). The germline CDR1 and CDR2 sequences are SQVTM and ANQGSEA. Between the trimmed V and J ends, which lost 6 bases and 4 bases, there was a span of 13 bases. CDR3 length equals 13 residues. The CDR3 DNA reads TGCAGCGTCTCCAGGGGATCAAATCAGCCCCAGCATTTT. This translates into CSVSRGSNQPQHF. Looking up the rest from reference TRBV29-1 and TRBJ1-5 gives the full variable domain: SAVISQKPSRDICQRGTSLTIQCQVDSQVTMMFWYRQQPGQSLTLIATANQGSEATYESGFVIDKFPISRPNLTFSTLTVSNMSPEDSSIYLCSVSRGSNQPQHFGDGTRLSIL.

This sequence joins TRBV11-1 and TRBJ2-3; a weak D match, TRBD2 (5 bases). This CDR3 has 18 amino acids. Germline V gives CDR1 SGHAT, CDR2 FQDESV (reference sequence). Trimming stripped 1 base from V and 4 bases from J, with 21 bases between. The CDR3 loop is CASSLVNQGPLVPDTQYF. The DNA for the CDR3 is TGTGCCAGCAGCTTAGTGAATCAAGGGCCACTAGTACCAGATACGCAGTATTTT. The full variable domain, completed using reference TRBV11-1 and TRBJ2-3, is EAEVAQSPRYKITEKSQAVAFWCDPISGHATLYWYRQILGQGPELLVQFQDESVVDDSQLPKDRFSAERLKGVDSTLKIQPAELGDSAMYLCASSLVNQGPLVPDTQYFGPGTRLTVL.

This chain joins TRBV29-1 and TRBJ1-2; no firm D call. Looked up from germline, CDR1 is SQVTM and CDR2 is ANQGSEA. This CDR3 has 14 amino acids. Trimming took 3 bases from V and 8 from J, leaving 19 bases between them. CDR3 loop: CSVDTSGLPGGYTF. CDR3 coding DNA: TGCAGCGTTGATACATCCGGACTCCCGGGGGGCTACACCTTC.

The rearrangement uses TRBV7-9 and TRBJ2-5; D remains ambiguous. V was pared by 2 bases and J by 4 bases, with 11 bases between. Germline V gives CDR1 SEHNR, CDR2 FQNEAQ (reference sequence). This CDR3 region has 14 residues. CDR3: CASSLRTETETQYF. Written as DNA, the CDR3 is TGTGCCAGCAGCTTAAGGACGGAGACAGAGACCCAGTACTTC.

In DNA, the CDR3 is TGTGCCAGCAGTAAGGACAGGGACCAGCCCCAGCATTTT. Translated: CASSKDRDQPQHF. The genes are TRBV6-1 and TRBJ1-5, with 8 bases lining up with TRBD1. Germline loops: CDR1 MNHNS, CDR2 SASEGT. J gave up 7 bases and V 5 bases, and 4 bases lay outside the gene matches. The CDR3 sequence is 13 residues long.

V gene TRBV11-2 combines with J gene TRBJ2-5, with TRBD2 as a possible D gene (6 bases). Per the germline V gene, CDR1 is SGHAT and CDR2 is FQNNGV. The CDR3 runs 13 residues. V lost 6 bases and J lost 7, with 15 bases in between. The CDR3 DNA reads TGTGCCAGCAGTCCACGGGACTGGGGGACCCAGTACTTC. Translating gives CASSPRDWGTQYF.

The gene calls are TRBV7-6 and TRBJ2-7; 10 bases map to TRBD2. With V trimmed by 5 bases and J by 2 bases, 3 bases remained unmatched. CDR1 is SGHVS and CDR2 is FNYEAQ in the germline V gene. This CDR3 region has 14 residues. The CDR3 DNA follows: TGTGCCAGCAGCAAAACTAGCGGGACCTACGAGCAGTACTTC. It encodes CASSKTSGTYEQYF.